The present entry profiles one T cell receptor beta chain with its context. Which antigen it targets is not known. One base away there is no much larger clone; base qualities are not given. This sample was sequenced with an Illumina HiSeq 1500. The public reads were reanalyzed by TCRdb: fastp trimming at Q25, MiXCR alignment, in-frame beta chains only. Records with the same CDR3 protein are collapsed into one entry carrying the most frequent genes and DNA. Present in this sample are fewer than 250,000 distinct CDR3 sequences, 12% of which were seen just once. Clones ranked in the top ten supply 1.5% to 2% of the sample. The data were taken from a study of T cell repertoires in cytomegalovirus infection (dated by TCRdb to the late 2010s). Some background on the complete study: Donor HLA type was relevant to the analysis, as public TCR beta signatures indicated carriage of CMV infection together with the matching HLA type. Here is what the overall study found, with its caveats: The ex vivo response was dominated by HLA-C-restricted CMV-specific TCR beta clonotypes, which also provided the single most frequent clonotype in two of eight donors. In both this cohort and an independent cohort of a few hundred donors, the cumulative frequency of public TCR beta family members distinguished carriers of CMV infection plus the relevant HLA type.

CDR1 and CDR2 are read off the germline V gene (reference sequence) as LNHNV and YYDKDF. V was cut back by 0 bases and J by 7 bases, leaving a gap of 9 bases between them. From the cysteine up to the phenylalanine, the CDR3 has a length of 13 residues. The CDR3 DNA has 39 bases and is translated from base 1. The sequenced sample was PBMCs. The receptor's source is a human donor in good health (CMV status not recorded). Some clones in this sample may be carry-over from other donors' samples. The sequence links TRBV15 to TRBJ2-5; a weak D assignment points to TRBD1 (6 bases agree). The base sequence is TGTGCCACCAGCAGAGATCAGGGGTGGACCCAGTACTTC. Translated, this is CATSRDQGWTQYF.